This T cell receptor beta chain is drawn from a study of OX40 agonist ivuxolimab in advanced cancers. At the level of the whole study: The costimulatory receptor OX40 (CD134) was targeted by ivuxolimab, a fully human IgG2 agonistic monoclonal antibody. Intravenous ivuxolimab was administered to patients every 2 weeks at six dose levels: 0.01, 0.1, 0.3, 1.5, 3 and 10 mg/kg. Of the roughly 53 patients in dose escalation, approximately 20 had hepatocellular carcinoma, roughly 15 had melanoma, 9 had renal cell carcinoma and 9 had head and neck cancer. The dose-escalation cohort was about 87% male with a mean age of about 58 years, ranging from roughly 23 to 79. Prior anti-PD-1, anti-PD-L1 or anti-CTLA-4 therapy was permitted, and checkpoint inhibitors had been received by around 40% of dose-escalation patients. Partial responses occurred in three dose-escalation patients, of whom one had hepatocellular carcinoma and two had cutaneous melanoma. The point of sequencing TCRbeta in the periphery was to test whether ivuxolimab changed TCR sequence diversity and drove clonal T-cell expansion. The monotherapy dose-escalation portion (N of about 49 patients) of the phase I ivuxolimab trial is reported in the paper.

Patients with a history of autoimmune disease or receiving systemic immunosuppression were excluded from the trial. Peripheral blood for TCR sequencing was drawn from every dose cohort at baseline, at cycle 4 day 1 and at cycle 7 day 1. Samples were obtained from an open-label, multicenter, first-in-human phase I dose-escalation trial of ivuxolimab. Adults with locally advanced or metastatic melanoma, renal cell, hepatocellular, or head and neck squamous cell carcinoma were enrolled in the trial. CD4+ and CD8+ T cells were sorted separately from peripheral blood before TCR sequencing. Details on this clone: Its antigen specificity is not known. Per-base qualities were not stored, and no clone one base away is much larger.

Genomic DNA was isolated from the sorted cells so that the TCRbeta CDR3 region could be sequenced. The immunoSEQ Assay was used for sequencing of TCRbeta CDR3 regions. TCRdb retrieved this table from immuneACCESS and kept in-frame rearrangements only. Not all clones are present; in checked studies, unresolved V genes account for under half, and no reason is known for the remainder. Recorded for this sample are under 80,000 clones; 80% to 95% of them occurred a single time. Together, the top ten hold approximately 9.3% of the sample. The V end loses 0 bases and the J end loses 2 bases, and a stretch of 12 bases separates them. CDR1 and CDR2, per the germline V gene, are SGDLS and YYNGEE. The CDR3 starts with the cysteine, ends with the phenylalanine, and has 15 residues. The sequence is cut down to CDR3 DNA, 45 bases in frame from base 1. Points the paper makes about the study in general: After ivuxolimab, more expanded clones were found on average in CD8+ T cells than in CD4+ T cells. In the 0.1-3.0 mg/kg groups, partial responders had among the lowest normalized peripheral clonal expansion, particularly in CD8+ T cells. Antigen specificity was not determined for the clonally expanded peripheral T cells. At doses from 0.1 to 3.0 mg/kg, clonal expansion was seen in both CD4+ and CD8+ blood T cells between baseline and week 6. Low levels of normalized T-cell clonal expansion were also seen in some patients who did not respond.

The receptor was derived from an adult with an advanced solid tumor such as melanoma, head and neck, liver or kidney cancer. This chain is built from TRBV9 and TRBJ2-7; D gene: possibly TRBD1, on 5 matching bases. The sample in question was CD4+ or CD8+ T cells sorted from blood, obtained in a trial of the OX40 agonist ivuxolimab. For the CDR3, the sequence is CASSVGGASTYEQYF. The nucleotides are TGTGCCAGCAGCGTAGGGGGCGCATCCACCTACGAGCAGTACTTC.